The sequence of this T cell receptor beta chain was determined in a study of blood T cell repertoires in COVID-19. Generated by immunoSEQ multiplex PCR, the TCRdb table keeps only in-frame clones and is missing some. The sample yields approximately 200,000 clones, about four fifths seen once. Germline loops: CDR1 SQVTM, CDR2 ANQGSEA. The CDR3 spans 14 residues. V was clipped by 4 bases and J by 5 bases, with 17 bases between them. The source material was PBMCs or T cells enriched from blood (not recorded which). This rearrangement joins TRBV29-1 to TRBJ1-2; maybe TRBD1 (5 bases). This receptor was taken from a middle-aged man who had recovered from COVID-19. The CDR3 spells CSVAEQALTYGYTF. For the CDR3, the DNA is TGCAGCGTTGCGGAACAGGCCCTTACGTATGGCTACACCTTC.